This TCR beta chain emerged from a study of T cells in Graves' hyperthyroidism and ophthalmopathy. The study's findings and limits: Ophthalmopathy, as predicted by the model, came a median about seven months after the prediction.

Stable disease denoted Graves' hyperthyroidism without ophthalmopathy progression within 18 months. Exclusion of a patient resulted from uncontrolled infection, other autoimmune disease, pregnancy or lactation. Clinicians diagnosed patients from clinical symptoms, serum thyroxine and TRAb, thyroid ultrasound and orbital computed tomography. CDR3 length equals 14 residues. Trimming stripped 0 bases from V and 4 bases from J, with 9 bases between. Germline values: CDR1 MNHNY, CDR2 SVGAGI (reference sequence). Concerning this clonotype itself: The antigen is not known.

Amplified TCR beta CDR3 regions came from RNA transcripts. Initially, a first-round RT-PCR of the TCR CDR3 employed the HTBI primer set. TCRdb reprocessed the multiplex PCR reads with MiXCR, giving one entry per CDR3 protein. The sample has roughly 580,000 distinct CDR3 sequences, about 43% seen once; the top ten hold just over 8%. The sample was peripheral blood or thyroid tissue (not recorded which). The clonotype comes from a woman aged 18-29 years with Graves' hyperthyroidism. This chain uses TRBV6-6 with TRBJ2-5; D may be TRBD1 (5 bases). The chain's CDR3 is CASSYSARGETQYF. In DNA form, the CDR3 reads TGTGCCAGCAGTTACTCGGCAAGGGGAGAGACCCAGTACTTC.